These 15 T cell receptor beta chains share one sample of origin, sequenced in a study of T cell repertoires in cytomegalovirus infection (dated by TCRdb to the late 2010s). Sequencing relied on an Illumina HiSeq 1500. TCRdb passed the public sequencing reads through fastp at Q25 and MiXCR, retaining productive beta sequences. Records with the same CDR3 protein are collapsed into one entry carrying the most frequent genes and DNA. The sample contains fewer than 250,000 distinct CDR3 sequences, about 12% of them found a single time. The ten largest make up around 1.6% of the sample. Sequencing was carried out using PBMCs. These receptor sequences come from a human donor in good health (CMV status not recorded). Some clones in this sample may be carry-over from other donors' samples.

This clonotype was found a few times. This chain uses TRBV14 with TRBJ1-2; no reliable D call. The CDR3 has 15 residues. V lost 0 bases, J lost 1 base, and 9 bases lay in between. The germline gives CDR1 SGHDN, CDR2 FVKESK. In DNA form, the CDR3 reads TGTGCCAGCAGCCAAGATCTCAACAGTAACTATGGCTACACCTTC. Amino acids: CASSQDLNSNYGYTF.

At least ten counts were recorded for this clonotype. V is TRBV27 and J is TRBJ2-5; tentative D call: TRBD1 (6 bases). Germline CDR1 MNHEY, CDR2 SMNVEV (reference sequence). Trimming pared 1 base from V and 2 bases from J, leaving 8 bases between. CDR3 length: 14 amino acids. The CDR3 sequence: CASSLYRGQETQYF. The CDR3 DNA reads TGTGCCAGCAGTTTATATAGGGGGCAAGAGACCCAGTACTTC.

The genes are TRBV9 and TRBJ2-1; 8 bases map to TRBD1. The CDR3 consists of 15 residues. The J segment lost 8 bases and the V segment lost 4 bases, leaving 11 bases of the junction unmatched. Germline V gene sequence: CDR1 SGDLS, CDR2 YYNGEE. CDR3 in amino acids: CASSTQPRGQDEQFF. The DNA of the CDR3 is TGTGCCAGCAGCACCCAACCCAGGGGGCAGGATGAGCAGTTCTTC.

The chain is built from TRBV19 and TRBJ2-5; 7 bases agree with TRBD2. Trimming removed 4 bases from V and 2 bases from J; junction bases left unmatched: 4. The CDR3 totals 14 residues. Per the germline V gene, CDR1 is LNHDA and CDR2 is SQIVND (reference sequence). The DNA for the CDR3 is TGTGCCAGTAGTAGCGGGAGTACGCAAGAGACCCAGTACTTC. Amino acids: CASSSGSTQETQYF.

This clonotype occurred many times. The chain combines TRBV27 with TRBJ2-7, with 8 bases fitting TRBD2. V lost 8 bases and J lost 0; bases outside the gene matches: 9. CDR3 length: 15 residues. CDR1 and CDR2 (germline): MNHEY, SMNVEV (reference sequence). Here the CDR3 reads CASRRRGGGSYEQYF. The CDR3 bases are TGTGCCAGCCGACGTCGGGGGGGGGGCTCCTACGAGCAGTACTTC.

In this sample, this clonotype turned up many times. V is TRBV7-2 and J is TRBJ2-3, with D possibly TRBD1 on 5 matching bases. The CDR3 runs 19 residues. From germline, CDR1 is SGHTA and CDR2 FQGNSA. The ends were cut back, 1 base at V and 0 bases at J, with 20 bases in the middle. CDR3 sequence reads: CASSLGGGAPLTSTDTQYF. CDR3 DNA: TGTGCCAGCAGCTTAGGGGGCGGTGCGCCTTTAACTAGCACAGATACGCAGTATTTT.

The genes are TRBV5-1 and TRBJ2-2; D may correspond to TRBD1 or TRBD2 (6 bases each). CDR3 size: 16 residues. Trimming stripped 0 bases from V and 4 bases from J, with 13 bases between. The germline V gene has CDR1 SGHRS and CDR2 YFSETQ. CDR3 in amino acids: CASSLEGGRGTGELFF. CDR3 DNA: TGCGCCAGCAGCTTGGAGGGGGGTCGGGGCACCGGGGAGCTGTTTTTT.

This clonotype was seen more than once but under ten times. The rearrangement uses TRBV28 and TRBJ2-4; 7 bases match TRBD1. The germline gives CDR1 MDHEN, CDR2 SYDVKM. This CDR3 has 17 residues. Unmatched junction bases numbered 8, after V lost 3 bases and J lost 0 bases. The DNA of the CDR3 is TGTGCCAGCAGTTTCTTCGGGACAGAGATAGCCAAAAACATTCAGTACTTC. This translates into CASSFFGTEIAKNIQYF.

This clonotype was picked up many times. V and J are TRBV6-1 and TRBJ2-3, with 7 bases that match TRBD1. V was pared by 7 bases and J by 0 bases, with 4 bases of the junction left unmatched. The germline CDR1 and CDR2 sequences are MNHNS and SASEGT. The length of the CDR3 is 14 residues. This CDR3 reads CASTRTGSTDTQYF. The CDR3 bases are TGTGCCAGCACCCGGACAGGTAGCACAGATACGCAGTATTTT.

This clonotype was recorded a few times. V gene TRBV5-1 combines with J gene TRBJ1-2; no clear D. Trimming left V 3 bases short and J 3 bases short, with 12 bases between. The germline V gene encodes CDR1 SGHRS and CDR2 YFSETQ. The CDR3 consists of 14 residues. For the CDR3, the DNA is TGCGCCAGCAGCTCTTTCTTGGGTGACTATGGCTACACCTTC. Translating gives CASSSFLGDYGYTF.

This clonotype showed up many times. J is TRBJ2-7 and V is TRBV11-2, with 13 positions matching TRBD2. The CDR3 is 17 residues long. Germline V lookup: CDR1 SGHAT, CDR2 FQNNGV. V gave up 7 bases and J gave up 3 bases; unmatched junction bases: 12. The CDR3 DNA follows: TGTGCCAGCAAAGAGACCCCGGGACTAGCGGGACTCTACGAGCAGTACTTC. Its translation: CASKETPGLAGLYEQYF.

Ten or more counts support this clonotype. The chain joins TRBV29-1 to TRBJ2-7, with D perhaps given as TRBD1 or TRBD2 (5 bases each). The V gene's germline CDR1 is SQVTM and CDR2 ANQGSEA. CDR3 size: 12 residues. V was shortened by 8 bases and J by 6 bases, with 17 bases between the two germline ends. The CDR3 protein is CSIQTWGTEQYF. The CDR3 DNA is TGCAGCATCCAGACCTGGGGGACCGAGCAGTACTTC.

This clonotype was recorded a few times. The chain combines TRBV6-2 or TRBV6-3 with TRBJ1-2; 8 bases match TRBD1. The CDR3 extends over 14 amino acids. The V gene's germline CDR1 is MNHEY and CDR2 SVGEGT. V was clipped by 6 bases and J by 1 base; unmatched bases: 4. The CDR3 DNA reads TGTGCCAGCAGCCGGGACAGGCATAACTATGGCTACACCTTC. It is translated as CASSRDRHNYGYTF.

Ten or more counts support this clonotype. This sequence joins TRBV6-2 or TRBV6-3 and TRBJ2-7, with 8 bases that match TRBD1. CDR1 and CDR2 from the germline V gene are MNHEY and SVGEGT. V shed 5 bases and J 3 bases; nucleotides not matched to a gene: 9. The CDR3 extends over 15 amino acids. The CDR3 DNA reads as TGTGCCAGCAGTGACGGACAGGGCCCAAGCTACGAGCAGTACTTC. It encodes CASSDGQGPSYEQYF.

There are many counts of this clonotype. This chain joins TRBV7-2 and TRBJ2-1; 9 nucleotides agree with TRBD2. The CDR3 contains 15 residues. V gave up 1 base and J gave up 9 bases; unmatched junction bases: 7. CDR1 and CDR2 (germline): SGHTA, FQGNSA. In nucleotides, the CDR3 is TGTGCCAGCAGCTTAGACCAAATAGCGGGAGTTGAGCAGTTCTTC. It codes for CASSLDQIAGVEQFF.